This T cell receptor beta chain originates from a study of graft-versus-host responses after intestinal transplantation (dated by TCRdb to the early 2020s). The study in broad terms: Recipients received multivisceral, liver-intestinal, or isolated intestinal transplants. Donor T cell macrochimerism was defined as a peak of at least 4% donor T cells among recipient peripheral blood mononuclear cells. Every recipient was given anti-thymocyte globulin induction, followed by around three years of maintenance tacrolimus and steroids. The cohort enrolled some 23 intestinal transplant recipients, one of whom was a retransplant, and a few patients without pretransplant specimens were excluded. After intestinal transplantation, graft-versus-host and host-versus-graft alloreactive T cell clones in the graft, circulation and bone marrow were tracked using bulk TCR-beta CDR3 sequencing. Instead of going to the commercial service, samples from a few later patients were sequenced in-house on an Illumina MiSeq and processed with MiXCR. Alloreactive clones were identified by sequencing pre-transplant mixed lymphocyte reaction products and comparing these products with unstimulated pre-transplant donor and recipient T cells. The full study reports these points: The relatively low number and heterogeneity of intestinal transplant patients limited the conclusions. GvH clones were detected in recipient bone marrow, and some of these GvH clones were observed earlier in ileal mucosa or blood, consistent with an intestinal mucosal origin. High GvH to HvG T cell clonal ratios were observed in the allografts of patients with donor T cell macrochimerism. Early after transplant, declines in HvG clones were associated with peak levels of circulating GvH clones.

Details on this clone: There are no base qualities to consult, and no much larger clone falls within one base.

For this chain, trimming is 5 bases at the V end and 5 bases at the J end, and the number of junction bases without a gene match is 7. The CDR3 holds 15 amino acids from the cysteine to the phenylalanine. Only CDR3 DNA is held: 45 bases, read in frame from base 1. According to the germline V gene (reference sequence), CDR1 reads SGHNT and CDR2 reads YYREEE. Receptor amplification or capture employed the immunoSEQ multiplex PCR assay. For most patients, genomic DNA was isolated with the Qiagen DNeasy Blood and Tissue Kit and shipped frozen to Adaptive Biotechnologies for TCR sequencing. For most patients, high-throughput TCR-beta CDR3 sequencing of genomic DNA was performed by Adaptive Biotechnologies. Per the source publication's procedure: Adaptive's ImmunoSEQ software supplied the TCR sequencing data for 15 to 20 patients, while MiXCR and VDJtools were used to process a few other patients. To correct CD4 versus CD8 sorting errors, sequences present in both subsets at a frequency ratio below 5:1 were removed. CDR3 nucleotide sequences shared between donor and recipient were removed because their origin could not be assigned. At least 2-fold expansion over unstimulated cells and a minimum CFSE-low frequency of 0.002% (template counts) or 0.001% (read counts) were required for clones to be classified as alloreactive. A clone was considered mappable if detected in the sequenced pre-transplant spleen, lymph node, or MLR CFSE-low populations of the donor or recipient. Cumulative frequency of alloreactive clones was calculated as a percentage of all sequences weighted by copy number. TCRdb re-hosts the immuneACCESS table, in-frame sequences only. Its copies lack some clones; in the studies checked, an unresolved V gene accounts for under half of them, and the cause for the rest is not known. V and J calls and clone size are as listed in that table; D and trimming were resolved from the DNA. The sample data list around 19,000 clones, and about 45% of these were observed just once. Nearly 0.9% of the sample is held by the ten biggest clonotypes.

Taken with the paper, the label for time point translates to: cells obtained before transplantation from donor or recipient. Mixed lymphocyte reactions plated some 200,000 CFSE-labeled pre-transplant responders with some 200,000 irradiated violet-dye-labeled stimulators and were cultured for 6 days. After the mixed lymphocyte reaction, proliferating CD3+CD4+CFSE-low and CD3+CD8+CFSE-low responder cells were FACS-sorted on a BD Influx sorter. This sample comprised alloreactive CD4+ T cells from a mixed lymphocyte reaction culture, obtained before intestinal transplant. Per the publication, the cell subset or site label means: CFSE-low proliferating T cells sorted from roughly six-day pre-transplant mixed lymphocyte reaction (GvH or HvG direction). The clonotype comes from a human patient who received an intestinal transplant. The chain links TRBV5-4 with TRBJ2-3; 11 bases in between match TRBD2. The DNA reads as follows: TGTGCCAGCAGACCTAGCGGGGGGAGAATAGATACGCAGTATTTT. The encoded protein is CASRPSGGRIDTQYF. With all but the CDR3 taken from the reference TRBV5-4 and TRBJ2-3 genes, the full variable domain is: ETGVTQSPTHLIKTRGQQVTLRCSSQSGHNTVSWYQQALGQGPQFIFQYYREEENGRGNFPPRFSGLQFPNYSSELNVNALELDDSALYLCASRPSGGRIDTQYFGPGTRLTVL.